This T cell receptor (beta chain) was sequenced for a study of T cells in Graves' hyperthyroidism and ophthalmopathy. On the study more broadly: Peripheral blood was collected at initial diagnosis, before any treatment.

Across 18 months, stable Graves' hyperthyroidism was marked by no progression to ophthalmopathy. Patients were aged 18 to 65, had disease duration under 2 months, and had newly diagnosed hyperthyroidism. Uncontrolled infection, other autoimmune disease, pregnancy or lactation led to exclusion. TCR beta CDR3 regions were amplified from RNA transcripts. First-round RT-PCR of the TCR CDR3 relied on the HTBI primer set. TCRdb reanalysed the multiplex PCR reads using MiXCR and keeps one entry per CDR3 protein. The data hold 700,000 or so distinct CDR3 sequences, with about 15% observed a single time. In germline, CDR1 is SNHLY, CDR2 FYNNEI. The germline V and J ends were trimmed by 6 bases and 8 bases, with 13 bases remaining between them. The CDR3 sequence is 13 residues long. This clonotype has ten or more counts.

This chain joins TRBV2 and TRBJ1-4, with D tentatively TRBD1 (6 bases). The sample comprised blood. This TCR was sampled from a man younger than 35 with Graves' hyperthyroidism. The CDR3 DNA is TGTGCCAGCAGGGCAGGGGATTCCGAAAAACTGTTTTTT. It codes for CASRAGDSEKLFF.